Sequencing of this T cell receptor beta chain was carried out in a study of blood T cell repertoires in COVID-19 (dated by TCRdb to 2018 to 2021). Turning to the overall study: Samples covering the acute and convalescent phases of COVID-19 were provided by collaborators in the United States, Italy and Spain. The material from the prospective study consisted of cDNA or gDNA derived from T cells, B-cell-depleted T cells, or PBMCs. Deeply sampled blood TCRbeta repertoires from subjects exposed to, actively infected with, or recovered from COVID-19 were included in the dataset. A freely available public database, intended as a resource for researchers studying the immune response to SARS-CoV-2, is where the repertoires were released. Samples came from the ongoing ImmuneRACE study (first 160 participants) plus 1,254 subjects from 6 global collaborators. The sample metadata nearly always contained a de-identified subject ID, COVID-19 status, age in years and sex. HLA class I and class II types, where available, came from metadata supplied by the sample provider rather than from assay-based typing. Results and caveats for the whole study, not just this receptor: The amount of clinical and demographic metadata varied by source and participant and was provided uncurated.

For CDR1 and CDR2, the germline V gene (reference sequence) lists MNHEY and SMNVEV. The CDR3 has 17 amino acids, counting the end cysteine and phenylalanine. The retained sequence is limited to the CDR3, 51 bases, with the frame set at the first base. V is reduced by 8 bases and J by 1 base, leaving a spacing of 23 bases between them. Of note for this clone: This receptor's antigen is unknown. Base quality data are lacking; no much larger clone is found one base away.

TCRbeta CDR3 regions were amplified from genomic DNA using the immunoSEQ Assay, a bias-controlled multiplex PCR. The original methods were these. Within the assay, amplification of reference gene primers was used to estimate how many nucleated cells each sample contained. To quantify the absolute abundance of each unique TCRbeta CDR3 rearrangement, sequence reads were collapsed and filtered. For each sample, productive Simpson clonality was calculated as the square root of Simpson's diversity index over productive rearrangements. The clones in this table, taken by TCRdb from immuneACCESS, are in-frame only. Not every clone is retained; where verified, under half of the shortfall comes from an unresolved V gene, and the cause of the rest is unknown. V, J and clone size are taken as reported in that table, and D and trimming were inferred from the DNA itself. For this sample the table gives some 390,000 clones, of which just under 90% were detected only once. The biggest ten clones account for 1.5% to 2% of the sample.

Enrolling through a virtual design, the prospective study's participants ranged in age from roughly 18 to 95 years and lived across 24 United States geographic areas. In the prospective study, cohorts were assigned on the basis of participant-reported clinical history obtained from a screening survey and a study questionnaire. For ImmuneRACE Cohort 3, a participant was defined as recovered based on two consecutive negative NP/OP PCR tests, clearance by a healthcare professional, or resolution of symptoms. In the prospective study, mobile phlebotomists collected whole blood, serum and a nasopharyngeal or oropharyngeal swab from each participant. Over a 2-month period, participants in the prospective study had the option of providing additional blood draws and questionnaires. Blood samples from the prospective study were shipped frozen or at room temperature prior to DNA extraction.

The source material was PBMCs or T cells enriched from blood (not recorded which). The chain employs TRBV27 and TRBJ1-1, and possibly TRBD1, on 5 matching bases. The TCR originated in a woman aged 25-40 years who had recovered from COVID-19. The CDR3 reads as follows: CASGARGGGVSNTEAFF. The nucleotides read TGTGCCAGCGGGGCAAGGGGAGGTGGGGTTTCGAACACTGAAGCTTTCTTT.